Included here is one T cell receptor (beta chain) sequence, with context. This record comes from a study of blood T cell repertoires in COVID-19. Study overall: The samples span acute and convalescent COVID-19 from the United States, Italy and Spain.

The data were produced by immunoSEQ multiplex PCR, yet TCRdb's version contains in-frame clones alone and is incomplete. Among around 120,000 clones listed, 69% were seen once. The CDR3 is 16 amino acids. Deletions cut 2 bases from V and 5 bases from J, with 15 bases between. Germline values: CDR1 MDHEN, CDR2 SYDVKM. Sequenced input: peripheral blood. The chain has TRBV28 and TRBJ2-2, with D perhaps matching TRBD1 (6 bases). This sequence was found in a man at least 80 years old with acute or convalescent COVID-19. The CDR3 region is CASSLGRQVLTGELFF. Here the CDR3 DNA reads TGTGCCAGCAGTTTAGGCCGACAGGTTTTGACCGGGGAGCTGTTTTTT.